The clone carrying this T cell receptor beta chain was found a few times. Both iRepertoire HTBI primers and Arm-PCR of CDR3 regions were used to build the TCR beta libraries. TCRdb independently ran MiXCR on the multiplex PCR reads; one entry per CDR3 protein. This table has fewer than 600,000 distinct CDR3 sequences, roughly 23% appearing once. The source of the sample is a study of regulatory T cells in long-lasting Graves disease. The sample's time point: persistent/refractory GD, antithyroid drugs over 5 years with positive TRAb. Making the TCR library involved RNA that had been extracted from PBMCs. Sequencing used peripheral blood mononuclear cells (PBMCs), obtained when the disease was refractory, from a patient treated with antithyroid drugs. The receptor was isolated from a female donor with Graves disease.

In DNA form, the CDR3 reads TGCAGTGCTAGAGATTGGGGTTTTGGGAGCGTGCAGTACTTC. Encoded protein: CSARDWGFGSVQYF. V gene TRBV20-1 combines with J gene TRBJ2-7, with a tentative D call TRBD2 (5 bases). This CDR3 comprises 14 residues. Germline lookup yields CDR1 DFQATT and CDR2 SNEGSKA (reference sequence). Trimming took off 0 bases at V and 9 bases at J, with 18 bases between the two ends.